Shown below are 32 T cell receptor beta chains from a single sample sequenced in a study of T cell responses to AZD1222 COVID-19 vaccine. Only in-frame clones appear in the TCRdb table, and some are missing; sequencing was by immunoSEQ multiplex PCR. Among 100,000 to 150,000 clones listed, 88% were seen once. This material consisted of peripheral blood, taken on day 0 of AZD1222 vaccination. The receptors were gathered from an adult in good health.

The rearrangement joins TRBV15 to TRBJ1-4, with D possibly TRBD1 on 5 matching bases. The CDR3 loop spans 18 amino acids. The V and J ends lost 3 bases and 3 bases respectively, with 20 bases between them. The V gene's germline CDR1 is LNHNV and CDR2 YYDKDF (reference sequence). CDR3 sequence (DNA): TGTGCCACCAGCAGGGAATTTCGCCGGAGGGGACCTAATGAAAAACTGTTTTTT. This codes for CATSREFRRRGPNEKLFF.

The chain recombines TRBV7-9 with TRBJ2-7; D is perhaps TRBD1 (7 bases). The germline V gene has CDR1 SEHNR and CDR2 FQNEAQ (reference sequence). The V gene lost 5 bases and the J gene lost 4 bases, with 15 bases spanning the gap. The CDR3 covers 14 residues. CDR3 DNA sequence: TGTGCCAGCAGCCCAGGGGGGTTCGGGTACGAGCAGTACTTC. Encoded protein: CASSPGGFGYEQYF.

This clone came up a few times. The chain carries TRBV7-9 and TRBJ1-4, with D perhaps TRBD1 (5 bases). V lost 5 bases and J 4 bases, leaving 11 bases between the germline ends. Germline CDR1 and CDR2: SEHNR and FQNEAQ (reference sequence). The CDR3 covers 14 residues. Here the CDR3 reads CASSVGHVNEKLFF. In DNA form, the CDR3 reads TGTGCCAGCAGCGTAGGACACGTTAATGAAAAACTGTTTTTT.

V gene TRBV4-1 combines with J gene TRBJ1-5, with D possibly being TRBD1 (6 bases). The length of the CDR3 is 15 residues. V lost 0 bases to trimming and J lost 7 bases, with 13 bases between them. The germline CDR1 and CDR2 sequences are MGHRA and YSYEKL. CDR3 protein: CASSQEVGGAQPQHF. The CDR3, as DNA: TGCGCCAGCAGCCAAGAGGTTGGGGGGGCCCAGCCCCAGCATTTT.

V usage is TRBV5-1 and J usage is TRBJ2-7; TRBD2 agrees at 10 bases. The ends lost 0 bases at V and 0 bases at J; junction bases unmatched: 3. This CDR3 has 16 residues. Germline CDR1 and CDR2: SGHRS and YFSETQ. In nucleotides, the CDR3 is TGCGCCAGCAGCTTGGTGGGACTAGCGAGCTCCTACGAGCAGTACTTC. Translated, it gives CASSLVGLASSYEQYF.

This chain uses TRBV10-2 with TRBJ2-7; 14 bases align to TRBD2. The CDR3 length is 15 residues. V shed 11 bases, J shed 6 bases, and the junction held 12 bases outside the gene matches. Per germline, CDR1 WSHSY and CDR2 SAAADI. CDR3 in amino acids: CAAQGLAGVGGEQYF. In DNA, the CDR3 is TGCGCCGCACAGGGACTAGCGGGAGTTGGGGGCGAGCAGTACTTC.

The chain employs TRBV10-3 and TRBJ1-5; 9 bases are a match to TRBD1. Germline CDR1 is ENHRY and CDR2 is SYGVKD. J gave up 6 bases and V 8 bases, and 5 bases lay outside the gene matches. The CDR3 is 13 amino acids. Here the CDR3 DNA reads TGTGCCATCCGGGACAGGGAGGGTCAGCCCCAGCATTTT. Translating it yields CAIRDREGQPQHF.

The chain recombines TRBV5-1 with TRBJ2-1; 12 positions agree with TRBD2. In germline, CDR1 is SGHRS, CDR2 YFSETQ. The trim removed 3 bases at V and 1 base at J, leaving 5 bases unmatched. There are 17 residues in the CDR3. CDR3 sequence reads: CASSYGLAGLSYNEQFF. The CDR3 DNA reads as TGCGCCAGCAGCTACGGACTAGCGGGATTGTCCTACAATGAGCAGTTCTTC.

V gene TRBV6-5 combines with J gene TRBJ2-3; TRBD1 aligns across 8 bases. There are 13 residues in the CDR3. Trimming took 5 bases from V and 6 from J; bases not matched to a gene: 4. In germline, CDR1 is MNHEY, CDR2 SVGAGI. The CDR3 region has the DNA TGTGCCAGCAGTCCCGACAGGGGCGATACGCAGTATTTT. Its protein is CASSPDRGDTQYF.

The chain employs TRBV13 and TRBJ2-2, with D possibly being TRBD2 (5 bases). Germline V lookup: CDR1 PRHDT, CDR2 FYEKMQ (reference sequence). V was cut by 0 bases and J by 3 bases, with 17 bases left in between. The CDR3 has 18 residues. For the CDR3, the DNA is TGTGCCAGCAGCTTAGGCGGTGTCCGGGATGGTCACACCGGGGAGCTGTTTTTT. Amino acid sequence: CASSLGGVRDGHTGELFF.

About this clone itself: A read error may account for a junction end that differs from germline. This sequence joins TRBV25-1 and TRBJ2-1; D not resolved. Germline V gene lookup returns CDR1 MGHDK and CDR2 SYGVNS. The CDR3 totals 11 residues. In DNA, the CDR3 is TGTGCCAGCAGAGAATACAATGAGCAGTTCTTC. Its translation is CASREYNEQFF.

The V and J genes are TRBV19 and TRBJ1-1; D is undetermined. Trimming stripped 4 bases from V and 4 bases from J, with 16 bases between. CDR3 size: 15 residues. Per the germline V gene, CDR1 is LNHDA and CDR2 is SQIVND (reference sequence). The CDR3 DNA is TGTGCCAGTAGTAGCCTAGAACGGCCGGGCACTGAAGCTTTCTTT. Protein sequence: CASSSLERPGTEAFF.

The CDR3 sequence: CASSQDKDRGRRNEQFF. Written as DNA, the CDR3 is TGTGCCAGCAGCCAAGATAAGGACAGGGGGCGCAGGAATGAGCAGTTCTTC. This chain connects TRBV3-1 (or the pseudogene TRBV3-2) to TRBJ2-1; 11 nucleotides align to TRBD1. CDR3 size: 17 residues. After removal of 0 bases from V and 7 bases from J, the junction contained 8 bases not matched to a gene. From germline, CDR1 is LGHDT and CDR2 YNNKEL (reference sequence).

The chain has TRBV3-1 (or the pseudogene TRBV3-2) and TRBJ1-4; a possible D gene is TRBD1 (6 bases). Trimming left V 8 bases short and J 7 bases short, with 17 bases between. CDR1 and CDR2 (germline): LGHDT, YNNKEL (reference sequence). This CDR3 region has 14 residues. The CDR3 sequence: CASQGRTVGEKLFF. CDR3 DNA: TGTGCCAGCCAAGGGAGGACAGTAGGTGAAAAACTGTTTTTT.

The chain combines TRBV19 with TRBJ2-2; TRBD2 matches 11 bases. The germline V gene has CDR1 LNHDA and CDR2 SQIVND (reference sequence). The CDR3 has 16 amino acids. V was clipped by 7 bases and J by 2 bases; unmatched bases: 6. CDR3 in amino acids: CASMGGLAVNTGELFF. For the CDR3, the DNA is TGTGCCAGTATGGGGGGACTAGCGGTAAACACCGGGGAGCTGTTTTTT.

The chain recombines TRBV30 with TRBJ1-4; 7 bases align to TRBD1. CDR1 GTSNPN and CDR2 SVGIG come from the germline V gene (reference sequence). With 3 bases clipped from V and 10 bases from J, the junction kept 8 bases outside the gene matches. The CDR3 extends over 13 amino acids. CDR3 DNA: TGTGCCTGGAGGCGGGACAGCATAGGAAAACTGTTTTTT. This encodes CAWRRDSIGKLFF.

The chain combines TRBV9 with TRBJ2-3; TRBD2 agrees at 10 bases. This CDR3 contains 21 residues. The J segment lost 1 base and the V segment lost 0 bases, leaving 17 bases of the junction unmatched. Per the germline V gene, CDR1 is SGDLS and CDR2 is YYNGEE. CDR3 protein: CASSVAEGFGSGGPRTDTQYF. The CDR3 DNA sequence: TGTGCCAGCAGCGTAGCGGAGGGGTTCGGTAGCGGGGGGCCTCGCACAGATACGCAGTATTTT.

The V gene is TRBV7-2, the J gene TRBJ2-5; TRBD2 matches at 12 bases. This CDR3 spans 18 amino acids. The V segment lost 0 bases and the J segment 5 bases; nucleotides outside the gene matches: 10. Per germline, CDR1 SGHTA and CDR2 FQGNSA. The CDR3 reads CASSLAIRLAGVLETQYF. CDR3 sequence (DNA): TGTGCCAGCAGCTTAGCGATCAGACTAGCGGGAGTACTGGAGACCCAGTACTTC.

About this clone: Other DNA variants within this sample encode the same CDR3. This rearrangement joins TRBV3-1 (or the pseudogene TRBV3-2) to TRBJ2-2; D is ambiguous. Germline CDR1 LGHDT, CDR2 YNNKEL (reference sequence). Trimming left V 2 bases short and J 2 bases short, with 0 bases between. This CDR3 contains 12 residues. The CDR3 protein is CASSQNTGELFF. The DNA of the CDR3 is TGTGCCAGCAGCCAAAACACCGGGGAGCTGTTTTTT.

Here the CDR3 reads CASSQDRGFSGYTF. The DNA of the CDR3 is TGTGCCAGCAGCCAAGATCGAGGGTTCAGTGGCTACACCTTC. The chain carries TRBV3-1 (or the pseudogene TRBV3-2) and TRBJ1-2, with unresolved D. This CDR3 has 14 amino acids. Trimming stripped 0 bases from V and 7 bases from J, with 12 bases between. CDR1 and CDR2 from the germline V gene are LGHDT and YNNKEL (reference sequence).

The chain couples TRBV19 to TRBJ2-1; D is unresolved. Trimming stripped 4 bases from V and 8 bases from J, with 9 bases between. This CDR3 is 12 amino acids long. Germline values: CDR1 LNHDA, CDR2 SQIVND (reference sequence). The CDR3 DNA follows: TGTGCCAGTAGTACACTTTTAGATGAGCAGTTCTTC. It encodes CASSTLLDEQFF.

Remarks on this clone: At one end the junction does not follow the germline gene, possibly because of a read error. This sequence joins TRBV4-3 and TRBJ1-5; a possible D gene is TRBD1 (5 bases). The CDR3 loop spans 17 amino acids. Germline CDR1 and CDR2: LGHNA and YSLEER. The CDR3 sequence: CARSRNYGTGGVQPQHF. DNA for the CDR3: TGCGCCCGCAGCCGCAACTATGGGACGGGCGGAGTCCAGCCCCAGCATTTT.

The J gene is TRBJ2-1, the V gene TRBV7-2; the match to TRBD2 covers 12 bases. Germline CDR1 and CDR2: SGHTA and FQGNSA. This CDR3 has 15 amino acids. With 2 bases clipped from V and 9 bases from J, the junction kept 5 bases outside the gene matches. The CDR3 DNA reads as TGTGCCAGCAGCTTAATTACTAGCGGGAGGAGTGAGCAGTTCTTC. It codes for CASSLITSGRSEQFF.

V and J are TRBV27 and TRBJ2-7; no reliable D call. This CDR3 is built from 13 residues. The V gene lost 10 bases and the J gene lost 0 bases, with 13 bases spanning the gap. Germline CDR1 and CDR2: MNHEY and SMNVEV (reference sequence). The CDR3 region is CAIKPRPSYEQYF. CDR3 bases: TGTGCCATCAAGCCGCGACCCTCCTACGAGCAGTACTTC.

The chain uses TRBV6-2 or TRBV6-3 and TRBJ2-7, with D perhaps TRBD1 (6 bases). This CDR3 region has 17 residues. V was shortened by 2 bases and J by 2 bases, with 19 bases between the two germline ends. From germline, CDR1 is MNHEY and CDR2 SVGEGT. In DNA form, the CDR3 reads TGTGCCAGCAGTTACGGCCCCACCGGGACACGGGCCTACGAGCAGTACTTC. Translation gives CASSYGPTGTRAYEQYF.

The J gene is TRBJ1-6, the V gene TRBV5-1; the match to TRBD1 covers 8 bases. Unmatched junction bases numbered 0, after V lost 0 bases and J lost 7 bases. Germline V gene sequence: CDR1 SGHRS, CDR2 YFSETQ. The CDR3 is made up of 14 amino acids. CDR3 protein: CASSLDRGNSPLHF. The CDR3, as DNA: TGCGCCAGCAGCTTGGACAGGGGGAATTCACCCCTCCACTTT.

V is TRBV20-1 and J is TRBJ2-1; D not certain. Germline V gene data show CDR1 as DFQATT and CDR2 as SNEGSKA (reference sequence). The CDR3 consists of 11 residues. Trimming removed 5 bases at V and 8 bases at J, with 10 bases between. CDR3 coding DNA: TGCAGTGCTTCGCCCGCGGATGAGCAGTTCTTC. Translated: CSASPADEQFF.

A single count supports this clone. The CDR3 nucleotides read TGTGCCAGCAGCCCCAGGAGTACAGGGTCGGGAGGATTCTATGGCTACACCTTC. Translated, it gives CASSPRSTGSGGFYGYTF. The chain links TRBV7-2 to TRBJ1-2; a weak D match, TRBD1 (6 bases). V lost 5 bases and J lost 4, with 26 bases in between. The germline V gene has CDR1 SGHTA and CDR2 FQGNSA. The CDR3 has 18 amino acids.

The chain uses TRBV4-3 and TRBJ2-1; D tentatively fits TRBD1 or TRBD2 (6 bases each). Looked up from germline, CDR1 is LGHNA and CDR2 is YSLEER. There are 17 residues in the CDR3. Trimming cost V 7 bases and J 7 bases, with 26 bases left between them. The CDR3 DNA sequence: TGCGCCAGCAACCCAAGCGGAGGGGGAGGCCTTACTAATGAGCAGTTCTTC. It yields the protein CASNPSGGGGLTNEQFF.

The chain couples TRBV24-1 to TRBJ2-2; TRBD1 matches 12 bases. Germline CDR1 KGHDR, CDR2 SFDVKD. V trimming: 4 bases; J trimming: 5 bases; junction bases outside the gene matches: 13. The CDR3 runs to 19 residues. The CDR3 DNA reads TGTGCCACCAGTGACCCAGGGACAGGGGGCGCTTCTCGAACCGGGGAGCTGTTTTTT. Amino acid sequence: CATSDPGTGGASRTGELFF.

The chain combines TRBV24-1 with TRBJ2-5; TRBD1 agrees at 7 bases. Per the germline V gene, CDR1 is KGHDR and CDR2 is SFDVKD. CDR3 length: 16 amino acids. J lost 2 bases, V lost 1 base, and 6 bases had no gene match. The CDR3: CATSDFAGGQQETQYF. CDR3 bases: TGTGCCACCAGTGATTTTGCAGGGGGTCAACAAGAGACCCAGTACTTC.

The V and J genes are TRBV7-8 and TRBJ2-7, with TRBD2 as a possible D gene (5 bases). CDR3 length: 12 residues. V dropped 5 bases and J dropped 10 bases, with 15 bases sitting between them. Per the germline V gene, CDR1 is SGHVS and CDR2 is FQNEAQ. CDR3 nucleotide sequence: TGTGCCAGCAGCCCACCCGGGGTAAGACAGTACTTC. Protein product: CASSPPGVRQYF.